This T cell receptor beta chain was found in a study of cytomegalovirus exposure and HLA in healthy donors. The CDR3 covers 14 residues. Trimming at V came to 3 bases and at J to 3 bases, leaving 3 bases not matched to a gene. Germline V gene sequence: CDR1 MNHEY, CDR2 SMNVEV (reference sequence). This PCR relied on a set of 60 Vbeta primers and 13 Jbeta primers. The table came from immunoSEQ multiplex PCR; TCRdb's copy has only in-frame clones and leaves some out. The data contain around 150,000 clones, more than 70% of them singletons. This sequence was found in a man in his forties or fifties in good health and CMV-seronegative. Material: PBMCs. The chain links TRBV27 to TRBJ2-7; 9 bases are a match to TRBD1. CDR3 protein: CASSFAGQGYEQYF. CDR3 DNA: TGTGCCAGCAGTTTTGCGGGACAGGGCTACGAGCAGTACTTC.